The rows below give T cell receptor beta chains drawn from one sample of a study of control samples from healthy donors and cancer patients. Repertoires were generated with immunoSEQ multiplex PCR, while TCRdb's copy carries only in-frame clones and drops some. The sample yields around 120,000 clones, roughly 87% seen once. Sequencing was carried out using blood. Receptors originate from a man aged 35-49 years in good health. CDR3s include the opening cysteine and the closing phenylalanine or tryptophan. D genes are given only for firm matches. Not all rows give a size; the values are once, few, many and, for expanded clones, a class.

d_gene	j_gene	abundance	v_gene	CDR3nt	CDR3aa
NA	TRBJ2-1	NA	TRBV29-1	TGCAGCGAGGGACAAAGGATCAATGAGCAGTTCTTC	CSEGQRINEQFF
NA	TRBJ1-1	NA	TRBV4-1	TGCGCCAGCAGCCAAGAAGTGGTGGGGACTGAAGCTTTCTTT	CASSQEVVGTEAFF
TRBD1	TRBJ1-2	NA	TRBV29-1	TGCAGCGTTCCTAAGGGGGCGACTAATTACGGCTACACCTTC	CSVPKGATNYGYTF
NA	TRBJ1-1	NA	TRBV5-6	TGTGCCAGCAGCTTGCGACAGGCTATTGAAGCTTTCTTT	CASSLRQAIEAFF
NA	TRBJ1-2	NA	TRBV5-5	TGTGCCAGCAGTTTGGACAGTAGCTATGGCTACACCTTC	CASSLDSSYGYTF
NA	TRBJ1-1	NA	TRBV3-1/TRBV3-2	TGTGCCAGCAGCCAAGGAGGCGGCCAAGAAGCTTTCTTT	CASSQGGGQEAFF
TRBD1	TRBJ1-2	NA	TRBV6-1	TGTGCCAGCAGTGTGGACAGGGGGATAGTTAGGGCCTATGGCTACACCTTC	CASSVDRGIVRAYGYTF
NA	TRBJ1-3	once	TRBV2	TGTGCCAGCAGTGAACGGGCCAGGGCCCTCTCTGGAAACACCATATATTTT	CASSERARALSGNTIYF
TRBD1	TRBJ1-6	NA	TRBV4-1	TGCGCGACAGGGACCCCCTTGGCCCTCCACTTT	CATGTPLALHF
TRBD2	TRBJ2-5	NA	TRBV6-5	TGTGCCACCGGGGCTAGCGGGGGAACCCAAGAGACCCAGTACTTC	CATGASGGTQETQYF
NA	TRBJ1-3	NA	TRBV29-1	TGCAGCGTTGAGGGCTCTGGAAACACCATATATTTT	CSVEGSGNTIYF
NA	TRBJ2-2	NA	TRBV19	TGTGCAGGGGAGATGAACACCGGGGAGCTGTTTTTT	CAGEMNTGELFF
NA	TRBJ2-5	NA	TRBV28	TGTGCCAGCAGTTCCGGAGGGGGAGTGGGGGAGACCCAGTACTTC	CASSSGGGVGETQYF
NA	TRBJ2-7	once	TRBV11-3	TGTGCCAGCAGAAGTTTGAAGTCCTACGAGCAGTACTTC	CASRSLKSYEQYF
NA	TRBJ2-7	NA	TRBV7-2	TGTGCCAGCAGCGATGGCGAACGGGGCAGAACGTACGAGCAGTACTTC	CASSDGERGRTYEQYF
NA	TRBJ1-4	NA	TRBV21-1	TGTGCCAGCAGCATCCGGGACAGGGTAAGTGATATTAATGAAAAACTGTTTTTT	CASSIRDRVSDINEKLFF
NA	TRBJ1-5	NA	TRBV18	TGTGCCAGCTCACCAACGGGGGGCAATCAGCCCCAGCATTTT	CASSPTGGNQPQHF
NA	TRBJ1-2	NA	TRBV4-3	TGCGCCAGCAGCCAAGGGGGTTTCTTGGGGGCAAGTGGTTTTGACTATGGCTACACCTTC	CASSQGGFLGASGFDYGYTF
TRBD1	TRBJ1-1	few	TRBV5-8	TGTGCCAGCAGCTTGGGGGCGCCCCTACAGGGGTTGGAAGCTTTCTTT	CASSLGAPLQGLEAFF
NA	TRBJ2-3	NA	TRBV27	TGTGCCATCATAACACGGAGCACAGATACGCAGTATTTT	CAIITRSTDTQYF
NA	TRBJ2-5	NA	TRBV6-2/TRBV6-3	TGTGCCAGCAGTTACTCGTCCGAGACCCAGTACTTC	CASSYSSETQYF
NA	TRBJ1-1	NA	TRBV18	TGTGCCAGCTCACCTGGGCAAATCCTTAATGGGGCTTTCTTT	CASSPGQILNGAFF
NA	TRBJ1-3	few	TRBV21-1	TGTGCCAGCAGTCTGGGTTCTGGAAACACCATATATTTT	CASSLGSGNTIYF
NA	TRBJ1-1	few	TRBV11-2	TGTGCCAGCAGCTTGGTGGGGAACACTGAAGCTTTCTTT	CASSLVGNTEAFF
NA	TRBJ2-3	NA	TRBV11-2	TGTGCCAGCAGCCGCTATGGGGATACGCAGTATTTT	CASSRYGDTQYF
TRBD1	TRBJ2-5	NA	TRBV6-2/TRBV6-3	TGTGCCAGCAGTTACTCGGGGACAGGGAAAAGAGAGACCCAGTACTTC	CASSYSGTGKRETQYF
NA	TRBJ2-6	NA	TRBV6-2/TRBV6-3	TGTGCCAGCACCCCGACAGCTACTCGTAGGGCCAACGTCCTGACTTTC	CASTPTATRRANVLTF
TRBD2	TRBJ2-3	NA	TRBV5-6	TGTGCCAGCAGCATCACTAGCGGCCCTAGTACGCAGTATTTT	CASSITSGPSTQYF
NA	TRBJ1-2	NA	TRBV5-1	TGCGCCAGCAGCTTGGATCTCCAGGGGACCCACTATGGCTACACCTTC	CASSLDLQGTHYGYTF
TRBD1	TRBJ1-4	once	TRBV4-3	TGCGCCAGCAGCAACACAGGGGCGAGTGAAAAACTGTTTTTT	CASSNTGASEKLFF
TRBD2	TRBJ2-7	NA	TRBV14	TGTGCCAGCAGCCAAGTAGCGGGGGGGATCTACGAGCAGTACTTC	CASSQVAGGIYEQYF
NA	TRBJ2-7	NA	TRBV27	TGTGCCAGCAGTTCCCCCTTTTCCCATTTGTACTTC	CASSSPFSHLYF
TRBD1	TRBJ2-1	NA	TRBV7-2	TGTGCCAGCAGCTTAGCCGGACAGGGCGAGCAGTTCTTC	CASSLAGQGEQFF
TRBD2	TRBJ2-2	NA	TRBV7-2	TGTGCCAGCAGCTCCTCCGGGAGGAGGTCCACCGGGGAGCTGTTTTTT	CASSSSGRRSTGELFF
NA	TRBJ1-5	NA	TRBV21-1	TGTGCCAGCAGCGGACCTAAGCGGGAGAATCAGCCCCAGCATTTT	CASSGPKRENQPQHF
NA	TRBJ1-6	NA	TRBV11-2	TGTGCCAGCAGCCTAGCGGAAGGGTATTCACCCCTCCACTTT	CASSLAEGYSPLHF
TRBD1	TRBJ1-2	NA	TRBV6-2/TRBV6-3	TGTGCCAGCAGTTCCGGGACAGGGCAATATGGCTACACCTTC	CASSSGTGQYGYTF
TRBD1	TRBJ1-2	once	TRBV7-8	TGTGCCAGCAGCGCGTATGGGGACAGGCCCTATGGCTACACCTTC	CASSAYGDRPYGYTF